This T cell receptor (beta chain) was profiled in a study of T cell clusters in autoimmune cytopenias. Overall study context: A median of approximately 47,000 TRB reads per sample yielded a median around 2,400 distinct clonotypes.

Points from the study as a whole: TRB repertoire shifts in secondary cytopenia and chronic lymphocytic leukemia mostly reflected lymphoma, not autoimmunity. Healthy donors had about 3.1-fold more exclusive TRB clusters than active autoimmune hepatitis patients.

TRB amplification used 250 ng of peripheral blood genomic DNA. TRB was amplified by touch-down multiplex PCR, primer pools A and B combined. TCRdb reanalyzed the multiplex PCR reads and collapses them to one entry per CDR3 protein, without DNA. The ten top clones account for around 4.4%, within a sample of roughly 10,000 distinct CDR3 sequences. The length of the CDR3 is 13 residues. CDR1 and CDR2 (germline): SGHRS, YFSETQ. On this clonotype itself: Its antigen remains unidentified.

This same sample was also part of a study on T cell repertoires in aging, cancer and after chemotherapy. As that report states: Rebound thymic output was suggested by rising median generation probability during chemotherapy in each cancer cohort.

The V call is TRBV5-1, the J call TRBJ1-1. The sample consisted of peripheral blood. This clonotype was sampled from a human donor in good health. The CDR3 sequence is CASSLYPNTEAFF.